What follows are 30 T cell receptor beta chains derived from one specimen sequenced in a study of blood T cell repertoires in COVID-19. Using immunoSEQ multiplex PCR, the repertoire was profiled, and TCRdb retains in-frame clones only, with some absent. The sample yields around 150,000 clones, 80% to 90% seen once. Sequencing was carried out using peripheral blood. The receptors originated from a woman aged 55-70 years with COVID-19, enrolled during active disease.

The chain combines TRBV3-1 (or the pseudogene TRBV3-2) with TRBJ1-3; 7 nucleotides agree with TRBD1. The CDR3 has 15 amino acids. V was clipped by 4 bases and J by 4 bases; unmatched bases: 7. Per the germline V gene, CDR1 is LGHDT and CDR2 is YNNKEL (reference sequence). The CDR3 region is CASSLLRQGGNTIYF. CDR3 nucleotide sequence: TGTGCCAGCAGCCTTCTCCGACAGGGAGGAAACACCATATATTTT.

The V gene is TRBV11-2, the J gene TRBJ1-2; D is possibly TRBD1 (5 bases). Trimming removed 1 base from V and 3 bases from J, with 18 bases in between. CDR1 SGHAT and CDR2 FQNNGV come from the germline V gene. CDR3 length: 17 residues. As DNA, the CDR3 is TGTGCCAGCAGCTTAGTTAGGACACCACCGGTATACTATGGCTACACCTTC. This codes for CASSLVRTPPVYYGYTF. The entire variable domain, with the rest obtained from reference TRBV11-2 and TRBJ1-2, is as follows: EAGVAQSPRYKIIEKRQSVAFWCNPISGHATLYWYQQILGQGPKLLIQFQNNGVVDDSQLPKDRFSAERLKGVDSTLKIQPAKLEDSAVYLCASSLVRTPPVYYGYTFGSGTRLTVV.

In this sample, this clone turned up a few times. This sequence joins TRBV6-5 and TRBJ1-1; D possibly corresponds to TRBD1 (5 bases). Germline CDR1 reads MNHEY; CDR2 reads SVGAGI. This CDR3 comprises 15 residues. Trimming took off 5 bases at V and 3 bases at J, with 16 bases between the two ends. CDR3 amino acids: CASSQQELRDTEAFF. The DNA of the CDR3 is TGTGCCAGCAGTCAACAGGAATTAAGGGACACTGAAGCTTTCTTT.

The chain couples TRBV6-1 to TRBJ2-7, with D possibly TRBD2 on 5 matching bases. V was pared by 0 bases and J by 4 bases, with 10 bases between. The germline CDR1 and CDR2 sequences are MNHNS and SASEGT. This CDR3 region has 14 residues. The CDR3 protein is CASSEATTLYEQYF. The CDR3 region has the DNA TGTGCCAGCAGTGAAGCGACTACCCTGTACGAGCAGTACTTC.

This chain uses TRBV1 with TRBJ1-1; TRBD1 is the table's D call, not checked against the DNA. TRBV1 is deemed a pseudogene. This CDR3 spans 14 amino acids. The DNA for the CDR3 is TGCACCAGCAGCCAAGATGAGACAGGGCCTGAAGCTTTCTTT. It yields the protein CTSSQDETGPEAFF.

This clone was seen once. The rearrangement links TRBV5-1 to TRBJ2-5; D is possibly TRBD2 (6 bases). Germline assignment: CDR1 SGHRS and CDR2 YFSETQ. The CDR3 runs to 15 residues. V was pared by 4 bases and J by 2 bases, with 15 bases between. The CDR3 sequence: CASSIPGLKQETQYF. The CDR3 coding sequence is TGCGCCAGCAGCATCCCGGGACTGAAGCAAGAGACCCAGTACTTC.

This clone occurred once. The V gene is TRBV6-2 or TRBV6-3, the J gene TRBJ1-3, with TRBD1 matching 7 bases. Germline CDR1 is MNHEY and CDR2 is SVGEGT. Losses at the gene ends were 6 bases for V and 5 bases for J; bases not matched to a gene: 13. The CDR3 loop spans 16 amino acids. The CDR3 nucleotides read TGTGCCAGCAGCGAGACAGGGAGAAGTTGGAGAAACACCATATATTTT. Protein: CASSETGRSWRNTIYF.

J is TRBJ1-3 and V is TRBV4-1; D is perhaps TRBD1 (6 bases). There are 16 residues in the CDR3. Trimming pared 7 bases from V and 4 bases from J, leaving 20 bases between. CDR1 and CDR2 from the germline V gene are MGHRA and YSYEKL. As DNA, the CDR3 is TGCGCCAGCACCGTGGGAAATATACAGGGAGGAAACACCATATATTTT. It translates to CASTVGNIQGGNTIYF.

The chain uses TRBV27 and TRBJ1-2; tentative D call: TRBD1 (6 bases). From germline, CDR1 is MNHEY and CDR2 SMNVEV (reference sequence). Trimming removed 2 bases from V and 0 bases from J, with 7 bases in between. CDR3 length: 14 amino acids. The CDR3 protein is CASSLTGTNYGYTF. The DNA for the CDR3 is TGTGCCAGCAGTTTAACAGGGACTAACTATGGCTACACCTTC.

The chain is built from TRBV9 and TRBJ1-5; 8 bases align to TRBD1. The V gene end was trimmed by 5 bases and the J gene end by 4 bases; junction bases not matched to a gene: 5. The CDR3 has 14 amino acids. In germline, CDR1 is SGDLS, CDR2 YYNGEE. The DNA of the CDR3 is TGTGCCAGCAGTGAACAGGGGGAAAATCAGCCCCAGCATTTT. Protein product: CASSEQGENQPQHF.

V usage is TRBV9 and J usage is TRBJ1-3; perhaps TRBD1 as D (5 bases). Germline V gives CDR1 SGDLS, CDR2 YYNGEE. This CDR3 region has 17 residues. V shed 0 bases and J shed 0 bases, with 13 bases lying between them. Here the CDR3 reads CASSVATGGVSGNTIYF. DNA for the CDR3: TGTGCCAGCAGCGTAGCTACGGGGGGGGTCTCTGGAAACACCATATATTTT.

The CDR3 DNA reads as TGCGCCAGCAAGGTCACAGTACCTCAAGAGACCCAGTACTTC. Translation: CASKVTVPQETQYF. The chain combines TRBV10-2 with TRBJ2-5; no firm D call. Germline CDR1 and CDR2: WSHSY and SAAADI. CDR3 length: 14 residues. Trimming removed 7 bases at V and 2 bases at J, with 14 bases between.

The chain links TRBV29-1 to TRBJ2-1, with TRBD2 matching 7 bases. Trimming took 4 bases from V and 8 from J; bases not matched to a gene: 5. Germline CDR1 is SQVTM and CDR2 is ANQGSEA. The CDR3 has 12 residues. In nucleotides, the CDR3 is TGCAGCGTTGGGAGGGGAGGGGATGAGCAGTTCTTC. This codes for CSVGRGGDEQFF.

The rearrangement joins TRBV5-4 to TRBJ2-1, with a tentative D call TRBD2 (6 bases). The V end was cut by 6 bases, the J end by 6 bases, with 13 bases between. The CDR3 loop spans 13 amino acids. Germline V gene sequence: CDR1 SGHNT, CDR2 YYREEE (reference sequence). DNA for the CDR3: TGTGCCAGCACCCTAGGAGCGGGCAATGAGCAGTTCTTC. Its translation is CASTLGAGNEQFF.

This clone was recorded once. The V gene is TRBV7-6, the J gene TRBJ2-3; D might be TRBD2 (6 bases). Trimming cost V 5 bases and J 1 base, with 13 bases left between them. This CDR3 has 15 amino acids. Germline assignment: CDR1 SGHVS and CDR2 FNYEAQ. The CDR3 nucleotides read TGTGCCAGCAGCGTACGGGACTTCCGCACAGATACGCAGTATTTT. It is translated as CASSVRDFRTDTQYF.

The V call is TRBV13, the J call TRBJ2-7; 9 bases fit TRBD2. There are 15 residues in the CDR3. With V trimmed by 5 bases and J by 2 bases, 7 bases remained unmatched. Germline loops: CDR1 PRHDT, CDR2 FYEKMQ (reference sequence). The CDR3 bases are TGTGCCAGCAGCGAAAAGGCGGGAGGGCCCTACGAGCAGTACTTC. Protein: CASSEKAGGPYEQYF.

The chain joins TRBV10-1 to TRBJ1-1; no clear D gene. Germline assignment: CDR1 WNHNN and CDR2 SYGVQD (reference sequence). V shed 3 bases and J shed 11 bases, with 13 bases lying between them. The CDR3 has 12 residues. Here the CDR3 reads CASSEGRQRAFF. The CDR3, as DNA: TGCGCCAGCAGTGAAGGCCGTCAGAGGGCTTTCTTT.

This chain links TRBV5-6 with TRBJ2-2; TRBD2 aligns across 13 bases. The CDR3 runs to 17 residues. Germline CDR1 and CDR2: SGHDT and YYEEEE. The V gene end was trimmed by 1 base and the J gene end by 7 bases; junction bases not matched to a gene: 7. The CDR3: CASSLLLAGGFVGELFF. The CDR3 DNA follows: TGTGCCAGCAGCTTGTTACTAGCGGGAGGGTTTGTCGGGGAGCTGTTTTTT.

Note on this clone: Other DNA sequences in the sample encode the same CDR3. The gene calls are TRBV5-1 and TRBJ1-3; D is perhaps TRBD1 (6 bases). Trimming pared 1 base from V and 3 bases from J, leaving 11 bases between. Germline V lookup: CDR1 SGHRS, CDR2 YFSETQ. This CDR3 comprises 15 residues. The CDR3 nucleotides are TGCGCCAGCAGCTTGAGCCAGGGGAGTGGAAACACCATATATTTT. Its protein product is CASSLSQGSGNTIYF. The variable domain in full, with the rest retrieved from reference TRBV5-1 and TRBJ1-3, is KAGVTQTPRYLIKTRGQQVTLSCSPISGHRSVSWYQQTPGQGLQFLFEYFSETQRNKGNFPGRFSGRQFSNSRSEMNVSTLELGDSALYLCASSLSQGSGNTIYFGEGSWLTVV.

The V gene is TRBV6-6, the J gene TRBJ2-7; 8 nucleotides line up with TRBD1. Trimming removed 2 bases from V and 5 bases from J; junction bases left unmatched: 5. Germline-derived CDR1 and CDR2 are MNHNY and SVGAGI (reference sequence). This CDR3 region has 14 residues. In nucleotides, the CDR3 is TGTGCCAGCAGTTACGGGTCAGGGGGCAACGAGCAGTACTTC. It translates to CASSYGSGGNEQYF.

This clone was observed once. The identical CDR3 is also encoded by other nucleotide sequences in the sample. The V call is TRBV5-1, the J call TRBJ2-5; D remains ambiguous. Germline assignment: CDR1 SGHRS and CDR2 YFSETQ. Deletions cut 0 bases from V and 2 bases from J, with 5 bases between. The CDR3 loop spans 13 amino acids. The CDR3 DNA is TGCGCCAGCAGCTTGGGGCAACAAGAGACCCAGTACTTC. This gives the protein CASSLGQQETQYF. The full variable domain, with the rest looked up from reference TRBV5-1 and TRBJ2-5, is KAGVTQTPRYLIKTRGQQVTLSCSPISGHRSVSWYQQTPGQGLQFLFEYFSETQRNKGNFPGRFSGRQFSNSRSEMNVSTLELGDSALYLCASSLGQQETQYFGPGTRLLVL.

The CDR3 nucleotides read TGTGCCAGTAACAGGGTAAAGAGTCAGCCCCAGCATTTT. It codes for CASNRVKSQPQHF. The V gene is TRBV19, the J gene TRBJ1-5; D is possibly TRBD1 (6 bases). The CDR3 contains 13 residues. CDR1 LNHDA and CDR2 SQIVND come from the germline V gene (reference sequence). V was trimmed by 7 bases and J by 6 bases, leaving 13 bases between them.

The chain employs TRBV5-1 and TRBJ2-4; D may be TRBD1 (6 bases). V dropped 0 bases and J dropped 5 bases, with 9 bases sitting between them. Germline values: CDR1 SGHRS, CDR2 YFSETQ. This CDR3 has 14 amino acids. CDR3 protein: CASSLAQGENIQYF. The CDR3 DNA reads TGCGCCAGCAGCTTGGCACAGGGAGAAAACATTCAGTACTTC. The full variable domain, its missing parts supplied by reference TRBV5-1 and TRBJ2-4, is KAGVTQTPRYLIKTRGQQVTLSCSPISGHRSVSWYQQTPGQGLQFLFEYFSETQRNKGNFPGRFSGRQFSNSRSEMNVSTLELGDSALYLCASSLAQGENIQYFGAGTRLSVL.

In regard to this clone: The sample carries other DNA sequences with the same CDR3. V and J are TRBV7-2 and TRBJ1-5, with 9 bases fitting TRBD1. Germline values: CDR1 SGHTA, CDR2 FQGNSA. The V and J ends lost 4 bases and 2 bases, in that order; junction bases with no gene match: 3. This CDR3 is 15 amino acids long. CDR3 protein: CASSSRTGGNQPQHF. The DNA of the CDR3 is TGTGCCAGCAGCTCCAGGACAGGGGGCAATCAGCCCCAGCATTTT.

The rearrangement links TRBV25-1 to TRBJ1-1; TRBD1 aligns across 8 bases. The V gene end was trimmed by 5 bases and the J gene end by 8 bases; junction bases not matched to a gene: 4. Looked up from germline, CDR1 is MGHDK and CDR2 is SYGVNS. The CDR3 has 12 residues. CDR3 sequence reads: CASSWTGPEAFF. The CDR3 DNA follows: TGTGCCAGCAGTTGGACAGGGCCAGAAGCTTTCTTT. Filled out from reference TRBV25-1 and TRBJ1-1, the complete variable domain reads EADIYQTPRYLVIGTGKKITLECSQTMGHDKMYWYQQDPGMELHLIHYSYGVNSTEKGDLSSESTVSRIRTEHFPLTLESARPSHTSQYLCASSWTGPEAFFGQGTRLTVV.

This clone showed up just a few times. This chain uses TRBV10-1 with TRBJ2-2; D unresolved. The CDR3 has 16 amino acids. V was shortened by 0 bases and J by 0 bases, with 8 bases between the two germline ends. Per germline, CDR1 WNHNN and CDR2 SYGVQD (reference sequence). CDR3 DNA sequence: TGCGCCAGCAGTGAGTCTGGCCGATCGAACACCGGGGAGCTGTTTTTT. Protein product: CASSESGRSNTGELFF.

J is TRBJ1-5 and V is TRBV10-2; D is uncertain. Between the trimmed V and J ends, which lost 6 bases and 1 base, there was a span of 19 bases. CDR3 length equals 17 residues. Germline CDR1 is WSHSY and CDR2 is SAAADI. The CDR3 here is CASSAWETLRSNQPQHF. The CDR3 DNA reads TGCGCCAGCAGCGCATGGGAGACCCTAAGGAGCAATCAGCCCCAGCATTTT.

As concerns this clone: The identical CDR3 is also encoded by other nucleotide sequences in the sample. The genes are TRBV5-8 and TRBJ1-4, with 7 bases fitting TRBD1. CDR1 is SGHTS, CDR2 YDEGEE, per germline. V lost 0 bases to trimming and J lost 2 bases; unmatched junction nucleotides: 4. The CDR3 consists of 16 residues. CDR3 sequence (DNA): TGTGCCAGCAGCTTGGGTCAGGGGGGCACTAATGAAAAACTGTTTTTT. Translation gives CASSLGQGGTNEKLFF.

The table lists this clone with a few counts. The chain has TRBV6-6 and TRBJ2-7; D might be TRBD2 (6 bases). Trimming left V 2 bases short and J 11 bases short, with 13 bases between. This CDR3 spans 12 amino acids. Per the germline V gene, CDR1 is MNHNY and CDR2 is SVGAGI (reference sequence). Here the CDR3 DNA reads TGTGCCAGCAGTTACGCAGGTGGGGAGGAGTACTTC. This translates into CASSYAGGEEYF.

The J gene is TRBJ2-5, the V gene TRBV10-2; 11 bases agree with TRBD2. This CDR3 is 13 amino acids long. J gave up 7 bases and V 9 bases, and 7 bases lay outside the gene matches. Germline V gives CDR1 WSHSY, CDR2 SAAADI. CDR3 DNA: TGCGCCAGTGGGATAGCGGGAGGGGGGACCCAGTACTTC. It codes for CASGIAGGGTQYF.